This record concerns one T cell receptor (beta chain) sequence. Its cognate antigen has yet to be identified. No qualities accompany the bases; no much larger clone lies one base away. The CDR3 runs 14 amino acids, cysteine and phenylalanine included. The kept DNA is CDR3 alone, 42 bases in frame from the first base. CDR1 and CDR2 were assigned from the germline V gene as ENHRY and SYGVKD. The junction shows trimming of 4 bases on V and 5 bases on J, and the gene matches do not reach 5 bases of it. Sequencing instrument: Illumina NovaSeq 6000. Using 5'RACE with constant-segment primers, TCRalpha and TCRbeta cDNA libraries were constructed, with sample barcodes and unique molecular identifiers added in the process. Trizol reagent was used to extract RNA from every sample. Amplification of the libraries took two PCR steps, and the second step added a second sample barcode plus Illumina TruSeq adapters. Sequencing of the libraries was done on an Illumina NovaSeq, producing 2 x 150 bp paired-end reads. On the study's bioinformatics: The reads were demultiplexed and collapsed into UMI-guided consensus sequences using migec v1.2.7. With mixcr v2.1.11, UMI consensuses were aligned to TRA and TRB V and J templates and assembled into clonotypes. A clonotype was counted as expanded or contracted only when both edgeR and NoisET called the clonotype significant, with the noise models trained on biological replicates. For edgeR calls, the cutoffs were a false discovery rate-adjusted p below 0.01 and a log2 fold-change threshold of 1. As an exploratory analysis of dynamics, max-normalized trajectories of the 1000 most abundant clonotypes were examined by PCA with hierarchical clustering. Separately sequenced CD4+ and CD8+ repertoires were used to assign the CD4 or CD8 phenotype of responding clones. TCRdb itself trimmed the public reads at Q25 with fastp, ran MiXCR and retained productive beta chains. Rows merge per CDR3 protein into single entries with the most common DNA and genes. Clone size and V and J calls follow TCRdb, not the original study. In this sample the table shows roughly 400,000 distinct CDR3 sequences, approximately 15% of which occur a single time. The ten biggest clones cover 20% to 25% of the sample.

These data originate in a study of T-cell memory formation after mild COVID-19 listed by TCRdb under 2021. The study in broad terms: TCR sequence clusters from the two donors were largely donor specific. The cohort comprised two young, previously healthy adult volunteers, one female and one male. In a couple of donors, T-cell clones that expanded and contracted after mild COVID-19 were tracked by sequencing TCRalpha and TCRbeta repertoires over time. The research as a whole found: Only a couple of mild cases were covered in the study, and larger cohorts including severe cases with pre-infection samples were considered necessary. Some responding clones were found in pre-infection memory, which suggests that pre-existing cross-reactive memory T cells took part in the SARS-CoV-2 response. From day 15 to 85, contracting clones showed balanced CD4/CD8 phenotypes, whereas a second wave of clones that expanded from day 15 to 37 leaned towards CD4+. Contracting CD4+ clones appeared mostly in the CM and EM memory subsets, whereas CD8+ clones were enriched in EMRA. Whether the second-wave clones peaking on day 37 were SARS-CoV-2 specific was not confirmed.

PBMCs were isolated by Ficoll-Paque density gradient centrifugation. The source material was PBMCs or a T cell subset sorted from them (not recorded which). The V and J segments used are TRBV10-3 and TRBJ2-5, with 9 middle bases fitting TRBD1. This receptor was obtained from a young man who had mild COVID-19 (a few samples of this study predate the infection). The sample titles of this study are shuffled in the database, so cell type and time point are left out; the donor was told from shared clones. The nucleotide sequence reads as follows: TGTGCCATCAGTGGAGGACAGGGGTTCGAGACCCAGTACTTC. It codes for CAISGGQGFETQYF.